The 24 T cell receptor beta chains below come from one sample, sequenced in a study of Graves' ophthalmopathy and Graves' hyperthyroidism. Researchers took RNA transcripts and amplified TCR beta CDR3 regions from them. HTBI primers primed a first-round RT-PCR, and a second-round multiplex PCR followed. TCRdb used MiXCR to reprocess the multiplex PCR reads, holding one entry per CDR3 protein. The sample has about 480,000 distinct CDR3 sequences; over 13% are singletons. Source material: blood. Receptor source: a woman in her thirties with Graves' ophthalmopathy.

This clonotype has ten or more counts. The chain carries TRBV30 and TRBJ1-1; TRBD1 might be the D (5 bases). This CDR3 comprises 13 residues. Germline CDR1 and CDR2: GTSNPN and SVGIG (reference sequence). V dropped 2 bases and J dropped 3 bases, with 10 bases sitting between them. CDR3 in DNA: TGTGCCTGGAGTTTGGAGACAGACACTGAAGCTTTCTTT. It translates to CAWSLETDTEAFF. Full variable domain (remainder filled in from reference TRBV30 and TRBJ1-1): SQTIHQWPATLVQPVGSPLSLECTVEGTSNPNLYWYRQAAGRGLQLLFYSVGIGQISSEVPQNLSASRPQDRQFILSSKKLLLSDSGFYLCAWSLETDTEAFFGQGTRLTVV.

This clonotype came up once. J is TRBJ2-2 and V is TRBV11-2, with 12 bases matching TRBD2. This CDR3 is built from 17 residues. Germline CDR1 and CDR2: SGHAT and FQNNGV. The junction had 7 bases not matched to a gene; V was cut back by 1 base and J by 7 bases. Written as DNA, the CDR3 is TGTGCCAGCAGCTTAGTAGGGACTAGCGGGTTTGTCGGGGAGCTGTTTTTT. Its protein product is CASSLVGTSGFVGELFF.

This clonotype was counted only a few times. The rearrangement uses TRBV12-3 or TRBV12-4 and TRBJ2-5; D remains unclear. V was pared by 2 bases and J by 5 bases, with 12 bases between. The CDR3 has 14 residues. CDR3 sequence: CASSLRRVQETQYF. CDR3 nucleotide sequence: TGTGCCAGCAGTTTAAGAAGAGTTCAGGAGACCCAGTACTTC.

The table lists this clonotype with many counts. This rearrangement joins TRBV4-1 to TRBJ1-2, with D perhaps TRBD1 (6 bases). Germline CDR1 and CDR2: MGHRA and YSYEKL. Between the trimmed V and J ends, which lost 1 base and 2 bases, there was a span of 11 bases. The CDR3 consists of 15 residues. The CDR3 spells CASSQARDINYGYTF. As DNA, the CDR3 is TGCGCCAGCAGCCAAGCTCGGGACATCAACTATGGCTACACCTTC.

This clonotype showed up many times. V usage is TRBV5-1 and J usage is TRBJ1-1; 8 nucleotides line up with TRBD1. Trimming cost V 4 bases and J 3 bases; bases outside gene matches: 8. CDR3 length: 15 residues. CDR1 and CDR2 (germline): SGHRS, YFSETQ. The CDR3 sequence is CASSTGQGAYTEAFF. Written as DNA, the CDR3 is TGCGCCAGCAGCACCGGACAGGGAGCGTACACTGAAGCTTTCTTT.

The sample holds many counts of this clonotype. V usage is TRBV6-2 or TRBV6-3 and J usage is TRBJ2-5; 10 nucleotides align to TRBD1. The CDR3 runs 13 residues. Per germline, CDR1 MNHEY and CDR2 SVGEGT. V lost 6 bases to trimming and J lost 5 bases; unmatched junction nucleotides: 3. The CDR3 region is CASRWTGGETQYF. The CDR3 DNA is TGTGCCAGCAGATGGACAGGGGGGGAGACCCAGTACTTC.

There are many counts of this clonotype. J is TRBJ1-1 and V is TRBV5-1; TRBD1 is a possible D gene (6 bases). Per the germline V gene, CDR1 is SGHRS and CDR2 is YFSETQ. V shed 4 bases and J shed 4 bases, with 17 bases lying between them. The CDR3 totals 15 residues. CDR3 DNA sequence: TGCGCCAGCAGCCAAGGAGGAGGGGGAGGCACTGAAGCTTTCTTT. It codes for CASSQGGGGGTEAFF. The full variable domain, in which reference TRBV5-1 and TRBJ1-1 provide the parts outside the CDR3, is KAGVTQTPRYLIKTRGQQVTLSCSPISGHRSVSWYQQTPGQGLQFLFEYFSETQRNKGNFPGRFSGRQFSNSRSEMNVSTLELGDSALYLCASSQGGGGGTEAFFGQGTRLTVV.

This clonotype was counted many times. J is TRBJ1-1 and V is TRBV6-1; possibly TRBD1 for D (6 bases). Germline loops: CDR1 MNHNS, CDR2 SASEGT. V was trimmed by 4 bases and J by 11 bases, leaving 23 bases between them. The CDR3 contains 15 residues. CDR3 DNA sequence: TGTGCCAGCAGTGTGGGGGGCAGGCTGAACTGGTGGGCTTTCTTT. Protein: CASSVGGRLNWWAFF.

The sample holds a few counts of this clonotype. CDR3 protein: CASSYPGRGAFF. CDR3 DNA sequence: TGTGCCAGCAGTTACCCGGGTAGAGGAGCTTTCTTT. The chain joins TRBV6-5 to TRBJ1-1; D is ambiguous. CDR1 and CDR2 from the germline V gene are MNHEY and SVGAGI. The CDR3 sequence is 12 residues long. V shed 2 bases and J shed 10 bases, with 11 bases lying between them.

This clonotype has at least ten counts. The CDR3 sequence is CSARDPGRDPYNSPLHF. For the CDR3, the DNA is TGCAGTGCTAGAGATCCAGGGAGGGACCCCTATAATTCACCCCTCCACTTT. The chain links TRBV20-1 to TRBJ1-6; possible D gene TRBD1, 5 bases. Trimming left V 0 bases short and J 2 bases short, with 14 bases between. Germline V gene sequence: CDR1 DFQATT, CDR2 SNEGSKA (reference sequence). The CDR3 is 17 amino acids.

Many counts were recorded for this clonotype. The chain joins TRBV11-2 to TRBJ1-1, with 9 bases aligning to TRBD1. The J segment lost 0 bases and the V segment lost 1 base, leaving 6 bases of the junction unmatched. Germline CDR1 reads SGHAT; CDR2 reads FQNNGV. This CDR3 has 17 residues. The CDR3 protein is CASSLGTGETMNTEAFF. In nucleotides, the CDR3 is TGTGCCAGCAGCTTAGGGACAGGGGAGACCATGAACACTGAAGCTTTCTTT. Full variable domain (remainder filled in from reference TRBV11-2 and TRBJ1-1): EAGVAQSPRYKIIEKRQSVAFWCNPISGHATLYWYQQILGQGPKLLIQFQNNGVVDDSQLPKDRFSAERLKGVDSTLKIQPAKLEDSAVYLCASSLGTGETMNTEAFFGQGTRLTVV.

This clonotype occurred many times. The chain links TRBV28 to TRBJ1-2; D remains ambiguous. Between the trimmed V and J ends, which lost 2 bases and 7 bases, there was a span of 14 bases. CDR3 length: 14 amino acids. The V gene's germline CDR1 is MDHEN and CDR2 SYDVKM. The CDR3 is CASSLTPGSGGYTF. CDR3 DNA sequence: TGTGCCAGCAGTTTAACACCGGGGTCGGGTGGCTACACCTTC.

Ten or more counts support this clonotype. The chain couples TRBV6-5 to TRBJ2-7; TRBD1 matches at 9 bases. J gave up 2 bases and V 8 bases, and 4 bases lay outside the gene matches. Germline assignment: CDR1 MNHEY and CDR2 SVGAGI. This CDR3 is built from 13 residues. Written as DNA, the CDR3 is TGTGCCAGCCGGGACAGGGTGGCCTACGAGCAGTACTTC. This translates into CASRDRVAYEQYF.

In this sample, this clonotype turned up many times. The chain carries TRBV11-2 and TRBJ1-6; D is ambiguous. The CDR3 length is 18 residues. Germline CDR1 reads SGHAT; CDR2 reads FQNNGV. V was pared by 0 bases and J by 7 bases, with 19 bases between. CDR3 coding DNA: TGTGCCAGCAGCTTAGACCCTCCCCGAGGGCCGAGGAATTCACCCCTCCACTTT. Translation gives CASSLDPPRGPRNSPLHF. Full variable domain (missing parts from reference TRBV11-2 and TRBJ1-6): EAGVAQSPRYKIIEKRQSVAFWCNPISGHATLYWYQQILGQGPKLLIQFQNNGVVDDSQLPKDRFSAERLKGVDSTLKIQPAKLEDSAVYLCASSLDPPRGPRNSPLHFGNGTRLTVT.

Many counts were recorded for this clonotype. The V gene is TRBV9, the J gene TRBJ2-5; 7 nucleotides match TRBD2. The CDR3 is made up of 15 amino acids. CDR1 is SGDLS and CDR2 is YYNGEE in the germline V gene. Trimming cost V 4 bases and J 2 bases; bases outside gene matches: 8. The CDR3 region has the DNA TGTGCCAGCAGCCCGGAGCTAGCGGAGCAAGAGACCCAGTACTTC. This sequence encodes CASSPELAEQETQYF.

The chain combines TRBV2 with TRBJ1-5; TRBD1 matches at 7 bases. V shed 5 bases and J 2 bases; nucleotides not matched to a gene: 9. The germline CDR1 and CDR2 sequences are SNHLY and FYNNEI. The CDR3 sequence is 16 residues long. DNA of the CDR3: TGTGCCAGCAGTCGATCACAGGGGATAGGCAATCAGCCCCAGCATTTT. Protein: CASSRSQGIGNQPQHF. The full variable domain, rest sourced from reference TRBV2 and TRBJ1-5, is EPEVTQTPSHQVTQMGQEVILRCVPISNHLYFYWYRQILGQKVEFLVSFYNNEISEKSEIFDDQFSVERPDGSNFTLKIRSTKLEDSAMYFCASSRSQGIGNQPQHFGDGTRLSIL.

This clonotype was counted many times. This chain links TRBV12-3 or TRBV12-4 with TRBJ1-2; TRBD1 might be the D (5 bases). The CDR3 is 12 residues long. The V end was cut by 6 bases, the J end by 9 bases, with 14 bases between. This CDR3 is CASSPDSKSYTF. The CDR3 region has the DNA TGTGCCAGCAGCCCCGACAGTAAAAGCTACACCTTC.

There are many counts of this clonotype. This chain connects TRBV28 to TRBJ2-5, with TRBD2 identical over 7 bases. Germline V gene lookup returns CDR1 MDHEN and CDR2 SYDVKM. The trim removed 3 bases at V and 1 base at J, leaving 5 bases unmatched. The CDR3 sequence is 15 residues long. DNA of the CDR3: TGTGCCAGCAGTTTGGGGGGGTTCAGCCAAGAGACCCAGTACTTC. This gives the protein CASSLGGFSQETQYF.

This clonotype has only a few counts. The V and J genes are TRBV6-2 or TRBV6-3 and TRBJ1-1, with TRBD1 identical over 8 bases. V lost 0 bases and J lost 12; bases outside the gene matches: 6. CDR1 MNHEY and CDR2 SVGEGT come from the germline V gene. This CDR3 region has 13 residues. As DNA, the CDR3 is TGTGCCAGCAGTTACTCTTCGGACAGGGTCACTTTCTTT. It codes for CASSYSSDRVTFF.

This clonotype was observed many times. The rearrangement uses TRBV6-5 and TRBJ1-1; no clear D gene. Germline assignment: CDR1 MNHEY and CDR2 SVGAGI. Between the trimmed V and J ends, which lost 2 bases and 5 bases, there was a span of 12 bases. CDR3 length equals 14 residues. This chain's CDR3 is CASSYLETRTEAFF. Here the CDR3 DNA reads TGTGCCAGCAGTTACCTGGAGACGAGAACTGAAGCTTTCTTT.

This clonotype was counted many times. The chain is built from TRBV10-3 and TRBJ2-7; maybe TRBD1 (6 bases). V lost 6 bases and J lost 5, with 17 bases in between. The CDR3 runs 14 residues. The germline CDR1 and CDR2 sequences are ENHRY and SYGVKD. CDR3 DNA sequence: TGTGCCATCAGGAGGACAGCGCCAGGGAACGAGCAGTACTTC. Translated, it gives CAIRRTAPGNEQYF.

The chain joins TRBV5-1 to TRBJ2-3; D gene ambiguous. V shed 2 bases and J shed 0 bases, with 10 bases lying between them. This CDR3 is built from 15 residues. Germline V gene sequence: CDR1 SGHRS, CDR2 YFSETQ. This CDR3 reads CASSFMTPSTDTQYF. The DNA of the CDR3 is TGCGCCAGCAGCTTCATGACCCCCAGCACAGATACGCAGTATTTT.

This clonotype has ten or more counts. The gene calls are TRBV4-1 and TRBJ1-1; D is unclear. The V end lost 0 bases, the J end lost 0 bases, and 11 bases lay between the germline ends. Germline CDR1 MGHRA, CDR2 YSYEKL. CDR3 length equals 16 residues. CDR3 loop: CASSQDVGRLNTEAFF. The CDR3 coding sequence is TGCGCCAGCAGCCAAGATGTGGGCAGGCTGAACACTGAAGCTTTCTTT.

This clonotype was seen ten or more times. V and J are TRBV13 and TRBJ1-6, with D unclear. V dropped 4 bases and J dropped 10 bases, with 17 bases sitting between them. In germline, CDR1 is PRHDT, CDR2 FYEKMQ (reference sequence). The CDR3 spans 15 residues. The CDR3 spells CASSSREAGPSPLHF. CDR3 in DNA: TGTGCCAGCAGCTCCCGGGAAGCAGGCCCCTCACCCCTCCACTTT.